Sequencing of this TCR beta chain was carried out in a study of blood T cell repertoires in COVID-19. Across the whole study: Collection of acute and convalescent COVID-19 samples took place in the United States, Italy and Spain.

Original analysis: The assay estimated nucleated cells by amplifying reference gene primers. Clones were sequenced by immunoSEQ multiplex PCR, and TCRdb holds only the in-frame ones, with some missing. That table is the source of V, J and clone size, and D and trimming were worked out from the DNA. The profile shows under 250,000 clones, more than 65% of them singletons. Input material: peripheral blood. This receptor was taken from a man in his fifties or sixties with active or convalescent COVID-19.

Written as DNA, the CDR3 is TGTGCCAGTAGTATTCTAGACAGACTCGCCCACTATGGCTACACCTTC. The encoded protein is CASSILDRLAHYGYTF. The rearrangement uses TRBV19 and TRBJ1-2; perhaps TRBD1 as D (5 bases). V was trimmed by 3 bases and J by 3 bases, leaving 17 bases between them. The CDR3 is 16 residues long. Germline CDR1 and CDR2: LNHDA and SQIVND (reference sequence).